A selection of T cell receptor beta chains follows, all from one sample in a study of T cell responses to AZD1222 COVID-19 vaccine. Measured with immunoSEQ multiplex PCR; TCRdb has only the in-frame clones, and not every one. The profile shows 100,000 to 120,000 clones, approximately 90% of them singletons. Here the sequenced sample was peripheral blood, taken 28 days after the second AZD1222 dose. The receptor source for this set is an adult who received the AZD1222 COVID-19 vaccine. Both conserved end residues are trimmed from each CDR3.

>TRBV5-1
ASSMPGTAYNEQF
>TRBV10-1
ASSDPGLSSYNEQF
>TRBV28
ASTLQGALGYT
>TRBV6-1
ASSEPGRSLNTEAF
>TRBV7-8
ASSLAPKTEAF
>TRBV19
ASSIFRGTEAF
>TRBV7-2
ASSITDYYGYT
>TRBV5-1
ASSRGRGLHEQY
>TRBV10-2
ASSDGGNGSPDTQY
>TRBV5-5
ASSSLTGENSPLH
>TRBV12-3/TRBV12-4
ASSPGLRYGYT
>TRBV9
ASSVRALVRGDSYNEQF
>TRBV5-4
ASSPGGASGNEKLF
>TRBV29-1
SVLRTGGEVNTEAF
>TRBV5-3
ARSRGQGSSYEQY
>TRBV6-6
ASSYSKGSAALH
>TRBV30
AWASGGEREQY
>TRBV28
ASAPQSGTQY
>TRBV28
ASSSSLAGRTYEQY
>TRBV5-1
ASSFRRNYEQY
>TRBV1
TSSQGDRGPGNTIY
>TRBV27
ASRTRPGGSFGYT
>TRBV5-4
ASSYNGLAGPWYEQY
>TRBV5-1
ASSLTRTNTEAF
>TRBV19
ASSIRTVGRYT
>TRBV29-1
SVESTGGSADTQY
>TRBV9
ASSFRTGLSGELF
>TRBV3-1/TRBV3-2
ASSRGASGRALGETQY
>TRBV6-5
ASSRTGDASYEQY
>TRBV13
ASSSPGSLRSTDTQY
>TRBV6-5
ASRGTADYEQY